One sample yielded the 20 T cell receptor beta chains listed below, sequenced in a study of T cell clonality in common variable immunodeficiency. Assay used: immunoSEQ multiplex PCR; TCRdb lists only in-frame clones, some missing. Observed are 50,000 or so clones, no singletons, with the top ten taking around 3.7%. Material: peripheral blood mononuclear cells. Receptors were obtained from a person between 18 and 75 years old in good health.

This clone was counted ten times or more. The DNA ends 3 residues before the CDR3 does, and the rest of the CDR3 is filled in from the germline J gene. The V call is TRBV19, the J call TRBJ2-2, with D possibly matching TRBD2 (5 bases). The germline gives CDR1 LNHDA, CDR2 SQIVND (reference sequence). Trimming took off 7 bases at V and 1 base at J, with 16 bases between the two ends. This CDR3 has 16 amino acids. The CDR3 bases that were read are TGTGCCAGTATCCCACGTGGACTGAGGAACACCGGGGAG. Residues: CASIPRGLRNTGE. The CDR3 reads in full as CASIPRGLRNTGELFF. Based on the CDR3 plus reference TRBV19 and TRBJ2-2, the full variable domain is DGGITQSPKYLFRKEGQNVTLSCEQNLNHDAMYWYRQDPGQGLRLIYYSQIVNDFQKGDIAEGYSVSREKKESFPLTVTSAQKNPTAFYLCASIPRGLRNTGELFFGEGSRLTVL.

As regards this clone: The missing CDR3 end, 3 residues past where the read stops, is filled in from the germline J gene. Other DNA sequences in the same sample also yield this CDR3. V gene TRBV18 combines with J gene TRBJ1-3; D may be TRBD1 (5 bases). Trimming cost V 2 bases and J 4 bases, with 12 bases left between them. The CDR3 is made up of 15 amino acids. Germline CDR1 is KGHSH and CDR2 is LQKENI. The sequenced part of the CDR3 DNA is TGTGCCAGCTCACCAGCCAGGGAGGAGGGAAACACC. Protein product: CASSPAREEGNT. The whole CDR3 protein reads CASSPAREEGNTIYF.

This clone was detected many times. The sequenced CDR3 bases are TGCGCCAGCAGCGCGCAAGGGGGGGACAATGAG. Protein: CASSAQGGDNE. In full, the CDR3 reads CASSAQGGDNEQFF. The chain employs TRBV5-1 and TRBJ2-1; a weak D match, TRBD2 (7 bases). Read data end 3 residues before the CDR3 end; the end is taken from the germline J gene. In germline, CDR1 is SGHRS, CDR2 YFSETQ. The CDR3 loop spans 14 amino acids. Trimming took off 4 bases at V and 5 bases at J, with 13 bases between the two ends. The full variable domain, completed using reference TRBV5-1 and TRBJ2-1, is KAGVTQTPRYLIKTRGQQVTLSCSPISGHRSVSWYQQTPGQGLQFLFEYFSETQRNKGNFPGRFSGRQFSNSRSEMNVSTLELGDSALYLCASSAQGGDNEQFFGPGTRLTVL.

The sample holds many counts of this clone. Read data end 3 residues before the CDR3 end; the end is taken from the germline J gene. The chain combines TRBV20-1 with TRBJ2-2; possibly TRBD2 for D (6 bases). The CDR3 runs 15 residues. CDR1 and CDR2 from the germline V gene are DFQATT and SNEGSKA (reference sequence). V was trimmed by 5 bases and J by 3 bases, leaving 16 bases between them. The CDR3: CSASRGSLDTGELFF. The DNA read from the CDR3 is TGCAGTGCTTCTCGGGGGAGTCTGGACACCGGGGAG.

This clone has at least ten counts. Coverage ceases 3 residues before the CDR3 finishes, and the germline J gene fills in the end. This chain links TRBV18 with TRBJ1-1; 7 bases fit TRBD1. Unmatched junction bases numbered 3, after V lost 3 bases and J lost 2 bases. The germline gives CDR1 KGHSH, CDR2 LQKENI. This CDR3 region has 14 residues. CDR3 in amino acids: CASSPRTGNTEAFF. The covered CDR3 bases are TGTGCCAGCTCACCGAGGACAGGAAACACTGAA.

This clone appeared many times. The read comes to an end 3 residues before the CDR3 does, leaving the germline J gene to fill in the end. This rearrangement joins TRBV2 to TRBJ2-7; unclear D gene. Trimming removed 6 bases at V and 1 base at J, with 7 bases between. Germline CDR1 and CDR2: SNHLY and FYNNEI. The CDR3 runs to 12 residues. CDR3 in amino acids: CASRAASYEQYF. The sequenced CDR3 bases are TGTGCCAGCAGGGCGGCTTCCTACGAG.

In this sample, this clone turned up many times. The read stops 3 residues short of the end of the CDR3; the missing end is completed from the germline J gene. The J gene is TRBJ1-6, the V gene TRBV20-1, with TRBD1 identical over 11 bases. V gave up 3 bases and J gave up 8 bases; unmatched junction bases: 6. There are 15 residues in the CDR3. Looked up from germline, CDR1 is DFQATT and CDR2 is SNEGSKA (reference sequence). CDR3 amino acids: CSASFPGQGDSPLHF. CDR3 bases read: TGCAGTGCTAGCTTTCCGGGACAGGGGGATTCACCC.

This clone has a count of ten or more. The CDR3 is cut off 3 residues early in the read; its end comes from the germline J gene. V gene TRBV30 combines with J gene TRBJ2-1, with 13 nucleotides matching TRBD2. The length of the CDR3 is 14 residues. Germline trimming cut 2 bases from V and 9 bases from J; bases unmatched to any gene: 4. The germline V gene encodes CDR1 GTSNPN and CDR2 SVGIG (reference sequence). The chain's CDR3 is CAWSSLAGGFEQFF. The covered CDR3 bases are TGTGCCTGGAGTTCACTAGCGGGAGGGTTTGAG.

This clone was seen at least ten times. The read stops 3 residues short of the end of the CDR3; the missing end is completed from the germline J gene. The chain joins TRBV7-9 to TRBJ1-6; a weak D match, TRBD1 (5 bases). The V end lost 5 bases, the J end lost 7 bases, and 15 bases lay between the germline ends. The CDR3 is 15 amino acids. Germline V gene data show CDR1 as SEHNR and CDR2 as FQNEAQ (reference sequence). The part of the CDR3 DNA that was read is TGTGCCAGCAGCCCCCTTTCAGGGCCGAATTCACCC. It encodes CASSPLSGPNSP. From start to end, the CDR3 is CASSPLSGPNSPLHF.

This clone was detected many times. The read finishes 3 residues shy of the CDR3 end, and the germline J gene is used to complete it. The chain employs TRBV30 and TRBJ1-2; D remains unclear. Germline CDR1 GTSNPN, CDR2 SVGIG (reference sequence). The germline V and J ends were trimmed by 7 bases and 4 bases, with 7 bases remaining between them. The CDR3 extends over 10 amino acids. The covered CDR3 bases are TGTGCCTTTCAGAGCTATGGC. Encoded protein: CAFQSYG. The whole CDR3 protein is CAFQSYGYTF.

This clone occurred many times. The sequenced fragment ends 3 residues before the CDR3 boundary, so the rest is inferred from the germline J gene. V is TRBV6-2 or TRBV6-3 and J is TRBJ2-7, with D unclear. Trimming cost V 0 bases and J 2 bases, with 14 bases left between them. The germline V gene has CDR1 MNHEY and CDR2 SVGEGT. This CDR3 has 16 amino acids. CDR3 DNA, as far as it was read: TGTGCCAGCAGTTACTCGAAGGGCGAGTTACCCTACGAG. Translating it yields CASSYSKGELPYE. The full CDR3 reads CASSYSKGELPYEQYF.

This clone has at least ten counts. From the germline J gene comes the end of the CDR3, since the read stops 3 residues before it. The chain is built from TRBV6-2 or TRBV6-3 and TRBJ2-3; D uncertain. Germline V gives CDR1 MNHEY, CDR2 SVGEGT. Trimming pared 2 bases from V and 4 bases from J, leaving 19 bases between. This CDR3 is built from 17 residues. Here the CDR3 reads CASSYPPLSPPPDTQYF. The sequenced part of the CDR3 DNA is TGTGCCAGCAGTTACCCACCCCTTAGCCCTCCTCCAGATACG.

This clone was detected only a few times. Coverage ceases 3 residues before the CDR3 finishes, and the germline J gene fills in the end. The chain combines TRBV19 with TRBJ1-5; D remains ambiguous. The CDR3 runs 13 residues. Germline V gives CDR1 LNHDA, CDR2 SQIVND (reference sequence). The V end was cut by 4 bases, the J end by 5 bases, with 9 bases between. CDR3: CASSTLLDQPQHF. CDR3 bases read: TGTGCCAGTAGTACCCTACTTGATCAGCCC.

The sample holds many counts of this clone. The missing CDR3 end, 3 residues past where the read stops, is filled in from the germline J gene. The V call is TRBV30, the J call TRBJ1-1; D is unclear. The germline gives CDR1 GTSNPN, CDR2 SVGIG (reference sequence). This CDR3 contains 12 residues. The ends were cut back, 2 bases at V and 1 base at J, with 5 bases in the middle. CDR3 protein: CAWSLQNTEAFF. CDR3 DNA, as far as it was read: TGTGCCTGGAGTTTACAGAACACTGAA.

As for this clone: With the read ending 3 residues before the CDR3 end, the germline J gene is used to fill in that end. The chain couples TRBV5-6 to TRBJ1-2; no reliable D call. Germline V CDR1 and CDR2: SGHDT, YYEEEE. CDR3 length: 13 amino acids. This CDR3 reads CASSFPSGRSYTF. The sequenced part of the CDR3 DNA is TGTGCCAGCAGCTTTCCTAGCGGGAGGAGT.

This clone appeared a few times. Read sequence stops 3 residues before the CDR3 end, and the germline J gene provides the missing end. Other DNA sequences in the same sample also yield this CDR3. This chain connects TRBV6-2 or TRBV6-3 to TRBJ1-1; TRBD1 aligns across 10 bases. From germline, CDR1 is MNHEY and CDR2 SVGEGT. The CDR3 is 13 amino acids. Incomplete CDR3 DNA: TGTGCCAGCAACCAGGACAGGGGGGTTGAG. Translated, it gives CASNQDRGVE. The full-length CDR3 reads as CASNQDRGVEAFF.

This clone showed up many times. The read terminates 3 residues before the CDR3 end, so the remaining end is supplied by the germline J gene. The chain recombines TRBV11-2 with TRBJ2-3; no clear D. Germline V gene lookup returns CDR1 SGHAT and CDR2 FQNNGV. The CDR3 consists of 14 residues. V was clipped by 5 bases and J by 1 base, with 10 bases between them. The CDR3 is CASSPLRGTDTQYF. CDR3 DNA (partial): TGTGCCAGCAGCCCCTTACGGGGCACAGATACG. The full variable domain, its missing parts supplied by reference TRBV11-2 and TRBJ2-3, is EAGVAQSPRYKIIEKRQSVAFWCNPISGHATLYWYQQILGQGPKLLIQFQNNGVVDDSQLPKDRFSAERLKGVDSTLKIQPAKLEDSAVYLCASSPLRGTDTQYFGPGTRLTVL.

By share, this clone ranks as medium-sized. The CDR3 extends 3 residues past the end of the read, so its final part is completed from the germline J gene. The chain recombines TRBV5-1 with TRBJ2-3; 7 bases line up with TRBD1. The J segment lost 1 base and the V segment lost 2 bases, leaving 1 base of the junction unmatched. Germline-derived CDR1 and CDR2 are SGHRS and YFSETQ. CDR3 length: 14 amino acids. The CDR3 here is CASSFTGGTDTQYF. The covered CDR3 bases are TGCGCCAGCAGCTTTACAGGGGGCACAGATACG. The full variable domain, in which reference TRBV5-1 and TRBJ2-3 provide the parts outside the CDR3, is KAGVTQTPRYLIKTRGQQVTLSCSPISGHRSVSWYQQTPGQGLQFLFEYFSETQRNKGNFPGRFSGRQFSNSRSEMNVSTLELGDSALYLCASSFTGGTDTQYFGPGTRLTVL.

The table lists this clone with many counts. The CDR3 extends 3 residues past the end of the read, so its final part is completed from the germline J gene. The rearrangement joins TRBV4-1 to TRBJ2-7; 9 nucleotides line up with TRBD2. With 0 bases clipped from V and 5 bases from J, the junction kept 5 bases outside the gene matches. CDR3 length: 15 residues. Germline V gene lookup returns CDR1 MGHRA and CDR2 YSYEKL. The DNA read from the CDR3 is TGCGCCAGCAGCCAAGATCGCGGGGGGGTCGACGAG. Translated: CASSQDRGGVDE. From start to end, the CDR3 is CASSQDRGGVDEQYF.

This clone was seen ten or more times. The CDR3 is cut off 3 residues early in the read; its end comes from the germline J gene. The genes are TRBV7-3 and TRBJ2-1; 9 bases map to TRBD1. The CDR3 is 15 amino acids. After removal of 4 bases from V and 2 bases from J, the junction contained 3 bases not matched to a gene. Germline CDR1 and CDR2: SGHTA and FQGTGA. CDR3 DNA, as far as it was read: TGTGCCAGCAGCTCGGGACAGGGTACCTACAATGAG. Amino acid sequence: CASSSGQGTYNE. The CDR3 in its entirety is CASSSGQGTYNEQFF.